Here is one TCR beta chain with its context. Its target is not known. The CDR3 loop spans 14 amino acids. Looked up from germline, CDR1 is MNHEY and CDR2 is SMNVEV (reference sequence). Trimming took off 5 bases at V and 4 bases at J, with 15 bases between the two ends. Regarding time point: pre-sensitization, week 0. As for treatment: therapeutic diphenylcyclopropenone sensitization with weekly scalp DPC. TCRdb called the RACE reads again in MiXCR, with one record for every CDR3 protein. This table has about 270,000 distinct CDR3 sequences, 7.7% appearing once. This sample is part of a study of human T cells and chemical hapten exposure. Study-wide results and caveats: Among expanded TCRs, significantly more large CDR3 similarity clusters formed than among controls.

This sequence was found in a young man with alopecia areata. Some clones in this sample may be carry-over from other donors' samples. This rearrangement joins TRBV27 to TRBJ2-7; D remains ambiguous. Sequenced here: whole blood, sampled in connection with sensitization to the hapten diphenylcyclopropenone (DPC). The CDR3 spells CASSPTNLIYEQYF. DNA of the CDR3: TGTGCCAGCAGTCCAACTAACCTCATTTACGAGCAGTACTTC.